Below, 29 T cell receptor beta chains from the same sample are listed, as sequenced in a study of blood T cell repertoires in COVID-19. Clones were read by immunoSEQ multiplex PCR, and TCRdb kept only the in-frame ones, dropping some. The repertoire holds 90,000 or so clones, 90% to 95% seen once, with about 1.8% in the top ten. Sequencing was performed on peripheral blood. The origin of the receptors is a human donor with active COVID-19. The donor label of this sample is uncertain.

This clone turned up a few times. V usage is TRBV7-9 and J usage is TRBJ2-7; TRBD1 agrees at 8 bases. Germline V gene sequence: CDR1 SEHNR, CDR2 FQNEAQ (reference sequence). This CDR3 is 12 amino acids long. Trimming cost V 5 bases and J 6 bases; bases outside gene matches: 3. The CDR3 loop reads CASSLGTGEQYF. The CDR3 DNA reads as TGTGCCAGCAGCCTCGGGACAGGCGAGCAGTACTTC.

The chain recombines TRBV6-5 with TRBJ1-6; TRBD1 might be the D (5 bases). V was shortened by 8 bases and J by 8 bases, with 13 bases between the two germline ends. This CDR3 contains 13 residues. Germline V gene lookup returns CDR1 MNHEY and CDR2 SVGAGI. The CDR3 sequence: CASGPQDYSPLHF. The CDR3 DNA reads TGTGCCAGCGGTCCACAGGATTATTCACCCCTCCACTTT.

This chain connects TRBV7-2 to TRBJ2-3; TRBD1 matches 8 bases. With V trimmed by 7 bases and J by 3 bases, 6 bases remained unmatched. Per germline, CDR1 SGHTA and CDR2 FQGNSA. The CDR3 has 14 amino acids. CDR3 in amino acids: CASTRQGSTDTQYF. The CDR3 coding sequence is TGTGCCAGCACCCGACAGGGGAGTACAGATACGCAGTATTTT. Based on the CDR3 plus reference TRBV7-2 and TRBJ2-3, the full variable domain is GAGVSQSPSNKVTEKGKDVELRCDPISGHTALYWYRQSLGQGLEFLIYFQGNSAPDKSGLPSDRFSAERTGGSVSTLTIQRTQQEDSAVYLCASTRQGSTDTQYFGPGTRLTVL.

The gene calls are TRBV5-6 and TRBJ1-5; 8 nucleotides match TRBD1. Losses at the gene ends were 4 bases for V and 1 base for J; bases not matched to a gene: 4. The germline V gene encodes CDR1 SGHDT and CDR2 YYEEEE. This CDR3 is 15 amino acids long. In DNA form, the CDR3 reads TGTGCCAGCAGCCTGACAGGGGACAGCAATCAGCCCCAGCATTTT. This translates into CASSLTGDSNQPQHF.

The rearrangement links TRBV24-1 to TRBJ2-6; D unclear. CDR1 KGHDR and CDR2 SFDVKD come from the germline V gene. V was trimmed by 10 bases and J by 0 bases, leaving 3 bases between them. The CDR3 runs 12 residues. In nucleotides, the CDR3 is TGTGCCACTCGCTCTGGGGCCAACGTCCTGACTTTC. This sequence encodes CATRSGANVLTF.

The chain joins TRBV10-2 to TRBJ2-5; TRBD2 is a possible D gene (5 bases). Deletions cut 2 bases from V and 4 bases from J, with 5 bases between. This CDR3 is 12 amino acids long. Germline V gives CDR1 WSHSY, CDR2 SAAADI. The CDR3 DNA reads TGCGCCAGCAGTGAGGGACTAGAGACCCAGTACTTC. Protein product: CASSEGLETQYF.

The chain combines TRBV27 with TRBJ1-5; TRBD1 matches at 10 bases. V lost 2 bases and J lost 3; bases outside the gene matches: 7. Germline CDR1 is MNHEY and CDR2 is SMNVEV (reference sequence). This CDR3 has 17 amino acids. The CDR3 DNA reads TGTGCCAGCAGTTTAGCTGGGACAGGGGTGTTCAATCAGCCCCAGCATTTT. Protein: CASSLAGTGVFNQPQHF.

The V gene is TRBV2, the J gene TRBJ2-3, with TRBD2 as a possible D gene (5 bases). Trimming left V 6 bases short and J 1 base short, with 11 bases between. Germline V gene sequence: CDR1 SNHLY, CDR2 FYNNEI. CDR3 length: 14 amino acids. CDR3 DNA: TGTGCCAGCAGGCCCCTAGCACGCACAGATACGCAGTATTTT. It encodes CASRPLARTDTQYF.

The chain uses TRBV5-4 and TRBJ2-7; possibly TRBD1 for D (6 bases). Trimming stripped 4 bases from V and 2 bases from J, with 10 bases between. CDR3 length: 13 residues. Germline CDR1 is SGHNT and CDR2 is YYREEE (reference sequence). CDR3 DNA: TGTGCCAGCAGCGCCGGGACAACCTACGAGCAGTACTTC. Amino acid sequence: CASSAGTTYEQYF.

V and J are TRBV21-1 and TRBJ1-1; the D call of TRBD1 is as the table states it, not checked on the DNA. TRBV21-1 is a pseudogene. CDR3 length: 16 amino acids. CDR3 residues: CASSIPGQGWSTEAFF. CDR3 nucleotides: TGTGCCAGCAGCATCCCCGGCCAGGGATGGAGCACTGAAGCTTTCTTT.

V usage is TRBV9 and J usage is TRBJ2-2; 12 bases match TRBD2. With V trimmed by 0 bases and J by 4 bases, 4 bases remained unmatched. Germline-derived CDR1 and CDR2 are SGDLS and YYNGEE. CDR3 length: 17 residues. The CDR3 DNA sequence: TGTGCCAGCAGCGTAGCTGTACTAGCGGGGGGCACCGGGGAGCTGTTTTTT. This sequence encodes CASSVAVLAGGTGELFF.

The chain is built from TRBV2 and TRBJ1-5; the D is unclear. Germline lookup yields CDR1 SNHLY and CDR2 FYNNEI. CDR3 size: 14 residues. Trimming took 6 bases from V and 2 from J, leaving 11 bases between them. The CDR3 DNA reads as TGTGCCAGCAGACAAGGAGTTCGCAATCAGCCCCAGCATTTT. Translated: CASRQGVRNQPQHF.

This chain uses TRBV19 with TRBJ1-1, with TRBD1 identical over 9 bases. CDR1 LNHDA and CDR2 SQIVND come from the germline V gene (reference sequence). This CDR3 has 13 residues. V shed 6 bases, J shed 4 bases, and the junction held 3 bases outside the gene matches. CDR3 amino acids: CASRLTGGTEAFF. The DNA of the CDR3 is TGTGCCAGTAGGCTGACAGGGGGCACTGAAGCTTTCTTT.

Here the CDR3 reads CASIDSPSYEQYF. The CDR3 coding sequence is TGTGCCAGCATCGACAGTCCCTCCTACGAGCAGTACTTC. The rearrangement links TRBV6-5 to TRBJ2-7, with D possibly TRBD1 on 5 matching bases. Trimming stripped 7 bases from V and 0 bases from J, with 10 bases between. This CDR3 comprises 13 residues. Germline V lookup: CDR1 MNHEY, CDR2 SVGAGI.

CDR3 bases: TGTGCCAGCAGTGAACGGACAGGAAACTATGGCTACACCTTC. It yields the protein CASSERTGNYGYTF. The chain links TRBV2 to TRBJ1-2, with 7 bases that match TRBD1. V gave up 2 bases and J gave up 2 bases; unmatched junction bases: 2. In germline, CDR1 is SNHLY, CDR2 FYNNEI. The CDR3 contains 14 residues. The variable domain in full, completed from reference TRBV2 and TRBJ1-2, reads EPEVTQTPSHQVTQMGQEVILRCVPISNHLYFYWYRQILGQKVEFLVSFYNNEISEKSEIFDDQFSVERPDGSNFTLKIRSTKLEDSAMYFCASSERTGNYGYTFGSGTRLTVV.

The chain uses TRBV28 and TRBJ2-1; 12 bases map to TRBD2. The CDR3 length is 14 residues. The trim removed 6 bases at V and 7 bases at J, leaving 4 bases unmatched. In germline, CDR1 is MDHEN, CDR2 SYDVKM. CDR3 protein: CASSRTSGVNEQFF. In nucleotides, the CDR3 is TGTGCCAGCAGCAGGACTAGCGGGGTAAATGAGCAGTTCTTC.

The chain employs TRBV6-1 and TRBJ2-7; 8 bases align to TRBD1. V shed 1 base and J 5 bases; nucleotides not matched to a gene: 7. The CDR3 spans 15 residues. CDR1 and CDR2 (germline): MNHNS, SASEGT. The CDR3 sequence is CASSEGRTGSDEQYF. The CDR3 coding sequence is TGTGCCAGCAGTGAAGGGAGGACAGGGAGTGACGAGCAGTACTTC.

The chain uses TRBV28 and TRBJ2-1, with 7 bases that match TRBD1. The V segment lost 0 bases and the J segment 6 bases; nucleotides outside the gene matches: 11. The CDR3 covers 17 residues. Per germline, CDR1 MDHEN and CDR2 SYDVKM. The CDR3 region is CASSLWWTGEPLNEQFF. The CDR3, as DNA: TGTGCCAGCAGTTTATGGTGGACAGGAGAACCCCTCAATGAGCAGTTCTTC. Combining the CDR3 with reference TRBV28 and TRBJ2-1 gives the whole variable domain DVKVTQSSRYLVKRTGEKVFLECVQDMDHENMFWYRQDPGLGLRLIYFSYDVKMKEKGDIPEGYSVSREKKERFSLILESASTNQTSMYLCASSLWWTGEPLNEQFFGPGTRLTVL.

The genes are TRBV9 and TRBJ2-7, with D possibly matching TRBD2 (5 bases). Germline lookup yields CDR1 SGDLS and CDR2 YYNGEE. V dropped 4 bases and J dropped 4 bases, with 18 bases sitting between them. CDR3 length equals 15 residues. The CDR3 protein is CASSPGPEALYEQYF. The DNA for the CDR3 is TGTGCCAGCAGCCCAGGACCGGAGGCCCTTTACGAGCAGTACTTC.

The CDR3 protein is CATSRGQYQETQYF. The DNA for the CDR3 is TGTGCCACCAGCAGAGGACAGTACCAAGAGACCCAGTACTTC. V is TRBV15 and J is TRBJ2-5, with a possible D match to TRBD1 (5 bases). With 1 base removed from V and 0 bases from J, the gap between germline ends came to 6 bases. This CDR3 has 14 residues. Germline V gene data show CDR1 as LNHNV and CDR2 as YYDKDF (reference sequence).

The chain joins TRBV6-5 to TRBJ2-3; TRBD2 might be the D (6 bases). This CDR3 spans 14 amino acids. V lost 4 bases and J lost 5, with 13 bases in between. Per the germline V gene, CDR1 is MNHEY and CDR2 is SVGAGI. The CDR3 reads CASSWDLGGDTQYF. CDR3 DNA: TGTGCCAGCAGTTGGGACTTGGGAGGAGATACGCAGTATTTT.

With respect to this clone: The junction departs from germline at one end; a sequencing error may be responsible. The V and J genes are TRBV6-1 and TRBJ2-1; 10 positions agree with TRBD2. Germline lookup yields CDR1 MNHNS and CDR2 SASEGT. CDR3 length: 14 amino acids. This chain's CDR3 is CASRERGGYNEQFF. Here the CDR3 DNA reads TGTGCCAGCCGTGAGCGGGGGGGCTACAATGAGCAGTTCTTC.

The chain combines TRBV7-3 with TRBJ2-5; 7 nucleotides match TRBD2. J gave up 4 bases and V 5 bases, and 7 bases lay outside the gene matches. Germline V gene data show CDR1 as SGHTA and CDR2 as FQGTGA. This CDR3 spans 14 amino acids. The CDR3 loop is CASSPGGVGETQYF. CDR3 bases: TGTGCCAGCAGCCCTGGGGGGGTAGGAGAGACCCAGTACTTC.

This sequence joins TRBV4-2 and TRBJ2-3; 9 nucleotides align to TRBD2. The CDR3 contains 16 residues. CDR1 and CDR2 (germline): LGHNA, YNFKEQ. The J segment lost 0 bases and the V segment lost 6 bases, leaving 7 bases of the junction unmatched. The CDR3 region has the DNA TGTGCCAGCAGTCCTGCTAGCGGGGCTAGCACAGATACGCAGTATTTT. Its translation is CASSPASGASTDTQYF.

This sequence joins TRBV7-9 and TRBJ2-1; possibly TRBD1 for D (5 bases). Germline values: CDR1 SEHNR, CDR2 FQNEAQ (reference sequence). The CDR3 is 15 amino acids. Trimming cost V 3 bases and J 7 bases, with 16 bases left between them. The CDR3 reads CASSFRVARGNEQFF. CDR3 nucleotide sequence: TGTGCCAGCAGCTTTAGGGTAGCAAGGGGAAATGAGCAGTTCTTC.

This chain connects TRBV5-1 to TRBJ2-1; 7 nucleotides align to TRBD1. The CDR3 extends over 15 amino acids. The J segment lost 3 bases and the V segment lost 3 bases, leaving 6 bases of the junction unmatched. The germline gives CDR1 SGHRS, CDR2 YFSETQ. CDR3 DNA: TGCGCCAGCAGCTCCGGGACAGAAGTCTACAATGAGCAGTTCTTC. It yields the protein CASSSGTEVYNEQFF. Based on the CDR3 plus reference TRBV5-1 and TRBJ2-1, the full variable domain is KAGVTQTPRYLIKTRGQQVTLSCSPISGHRSVSWYQQTPGQGLQFLFEYFSETQRNKGNFPGRFSGRQFSNSRSEMNVSTLELGDSALYLCASSSGTEVYNEQFFGPGTRLTVL.

This clone was observed a single time. DNA for the CDR3: TGTGCCAGCAGCTCTACACAGGGTTCTTATGGCTACACCTTC. This gives the protein CASSSTQGSYGYTF. The V gene is TRBV5-5, the J gene TRBJ1-2, with a weak D call TRBD1 (6 bases). V was shortened by 3 bases and J by 5 bases, with 14 bases between the two germline ends. Per the germline V gene, CDR1 is SGHKS and CDR2 is YYEKEE (reference sequence). This CDR3 has 14 residues.

This clone was observed once. The chain links TRBV5-4 to TRBJ2-2; D not certain. The V end was cut by 0 bases, the J end by 0 bases, with 9 bases between. The germline CDR1 and CDR2 sequences are SGHNT and YYREEE (reference sequence). CDR3 length: 16 residues. The CDR3 protein is CASSLEGSSNTGELFF. The CDR3 DNA sequence: TGTGCCAGCAGCTTGGAAGGTAGCTCGAACACCGGGGAGCTGTTTTTT.

Only one count was recorded for this clone. This chain connects TRBV6-5 to TRBJ2-7; 10 bases align to TRBD1. The CDR3 consists of 14 residues. After removal of 5 bases from V and 5 bases from J, the junction contained 6 bases not matched to a gene. Germline assignment: CDR1 MNHEY and CDR2 SVGAGI. The CDR3: CASSRDRGGHEQYF. The CDR3 DNA follows: TGTGCCAGCAGTAGGGACAGGGGCGGCCACGAGCAGTACTTC.